One and the same sample provided the 18 T cell receptor beta chains below, sequenced in a study of early T cells in non-severe SARS-CoV-2 infection. TCRdb reanalysed the 5' RACE reads using MiXCR and keeps one entry per CDR3 protein. Of some 50,000 distinct CDR3 sequences in the sample, about 9.3% were seen once. Input material: whole blood. The receptors here all came from an adult who was a healthcare worker with PCR-confirmed SARS-CoV-2 infection or an uninfected control (not recorded which).

This clonotype was found many times. The V and J genes are TRBV7-9 and TRBJ1-1; perhaps TRBD1 as D (5 bases). This CDR3 region has 14 residues. The V gene lost 5 bases and the J gene lost 3 bases, with 13 bases spanning the gap. Per germline, CDR1 SEHNR and CDR2 FQNEAQ (reference sequence). Here the CDR3 reads CASSRSGKDTEAFF. The CDR3 nucleotides read TGTGCCAGCAGCCGTTCAGGGAAGGACACTGAAGCTTTCTTT. Full variable domain (remainder filled in from reference TRBV7-9 and TRBJ1-1): DTGVSQNPRHKITKRGQNVTFRCDPISEHNRLYWYRQTLGQGPEFLTYFQNEAQLEKSRLLSDRFSAERPKGSFSTLEIQRTEQGDSAMYLCASSRSGKDTEAFFGQGTRLTVV.

This clonotype was detected a few times. The V call is TRBV9, the J call TRBJ2-2, with TRBD2 identical over 10 bases. This CDR3 has 14 residues. Germline-derived CDR1 and CDR2 are SGDLS and YYNGEE. V shed 3 bases and J 6 bases; nucleotides not matched to a gene: 2. The CDR3 is CASSGLAGAGELFF. The CDR3 bases are TGTGCCAGCAGCGGACTAGCGGGTGCCGGGGAGCTGTTTTTT.

The J gene is TRBJ2-3, the V gene TRBV6-5, with D possibly matching TRBD2 (5 bases). The CDR3 loop spans 15 amino acids. Trimming shortened V by 0 bases and J by 0 bases, and 7 bases separated the two germline ends. CDR1 and CDR2 (germline): MNHEY, SVGAGI. In DNA form, the CDR3 reads TGTGCCAGCAGTTACTCCCGGACTAGCACAGATACGCAGTATTTT. It yields the protein CASSYSRTSTDTQYF.

This clonotype showed up many times. The chain carries TRBV6-2 or TRBV6-3 and TRBJ1-1; D not certain. Trimming removed 8 bases at V and 0 bases at J, with 16 bases between. This CDR3 comprises 15 residues. Germline assignment: CDR1 MNHEY and CDR2 SVGEGT. Here the CDR3 DNA reads TGTGCCAGCTGGGAGAGGCCTTCTATGAACACTGAAGCTTTCTTT. Protein product: CASWERPSMNTEAFF.

This clonotype has at least ten counts. The chain uses TRBV20-1 and TRBJ1-1; 8 bases are a match to TRBD1. Germline V gene sequence: CDR1 DFQATT, CDR2 SNEGSKA (reference sequence). V lost 6 bases to trimming and J lost 6 bases; unmatched junction nucleotides: 9. CDR3 length equals 13 residues. Written as DNA, the CDR3 is TGCAGTGCGGAGACGGACAGGGATTCTGAAGCTTTCTTT. It encodes CSAETDRDSEAFF.

This clonotype was found many times. The chain carries TRBV5-6 and TRBJ2-2; unclear D gene. The CDR3 totals 12 residues. The germline gives CDR1 SGHDT, CDR2 YYEEEE. V dropped 2 bases and J dropped 7 bases, with 6 bases sitting between them. As DNA, the CDR3 is TGTGCCAGCAGCTTAGGCGGCGGGGAGCTGTTTTTT. Its translation is CASSLGGGELFF.

This clonotype was seen repeatedly, ten times or more. The genes are TRBV7-2 and TRBJ2-1; 8 bases are a match to TRBD2. The germline gives CDR1 SGHTA, CDR2 FQGNSA. The junction had 3 bases not matched to a gene; V was cut back by 3 bases and J by 2 bases. This CDR3 contains 15 residues. Written as DNA, the CDR3 is TGTGCCAGCAGCTTCGGGGGGGCCCCCTACAATGAGCAGTTCTTC. Its protein product is CASSFGGAPYNEQFF.

This clonotype turned up a few times. Mismatch with germline at one junction end may stem from a read error. This chain uses TRBV5-1 with TRBJ2-3; possible D gene TRBD2, 6 bases. The CDR3 has 13 amino acids. Germline lookup yields CDR1 SGHRS and CDR2 YFSETQ. Here the CDR3 reads CASSLTSRDTQYF. The CDR3 DNA is TGCGCCAGCAGCTTGACTAGCAGAGATACGCAGTATTTT. Full variable domain (rest looked up from reference TRBV5-1 and TRBJ2-3): KAGVTQTPRYLIKTRGQQVTLSCSPISGHRSVSWYQQTPGQGLQFLFEYFSETQRNKGNFPGRFSGRQFSNSRSEMNVSTLELGDSALYLCASSLTSRDTQYFGPGTRLTVL.

This clonotype turned up a few times. The rearrangement uses TRBV9 and TRBJ2-3, with 10 bases matching TRBD2. Looked up from germline, CDR1 is SGDLS and CDR2 is YYNGEE. CDR3 length: 16 amino acids. With 3 bases clipped from V and 6 bases from J, the junction kept 10 bases outside the gene matches. CDR3 nucleotide sequence: TGTGCCAGCAGCGGTGACAGCGGGGGGGCTACCGATACGCAGTATTTT. It yields the protein CASSGDSGGATDTQYF.

In this sample, this clonotype turned up many times. V is TRBV20-1 and J is TRBJ2-3; 7 nucleotides agree with TRBD2. The CDR3 loop spans 15 amino acids. V shed 0 bases, J shed 4 bases, and the junction held 7 bases outside the gene matches. Germline V gene sequence: CDR1 DFQATT, CDR2 SNEGSKA (reference sequence). CDR3 loop: CSARDLASGPDTQYF. The CDR3 bases are TGCAGTGCTAGAGATCTGGCTAGCGGCCCAGATACGCAGTATTTT.

This clonotype turned up a few times. The chain employs TRBV5-1 and TRBJ2-7, with D possibly TRBD1 on 6 matching bases. This CDR3 has 14 amino acids. With 5 bases removed from V and 2 bases from J, the gap between germline ends came to 14 bases. Germline V CDR1 and CDR2: SGHRS, YFSETQ. The CDR3 nucleotides read TGCGCCAGCAGGCTTTGGCAGGGGCCCTACGAGCAGTACTTC. Protein: CASRLWQGPYEQYF. Full variable domain (rest looked up from reference TRBV5-1 and TRBJ2-7): KAGVTQTPRYLIKTRGQQVTLSCSPISGHRSVSWYQQTPGQGLQFLFEYFSETQRNKGNFPGRFSGRQFSNSRSEMNVSTLELGDSALYLCASRLWQGPYEQYFGPGTRLTVT.

Ten or more counts support this clonotype. The rearrangement joins TRBV7-2 to TRBJ2-1, with 12 nucleotides matching TRBD2. From germline, CDR1 is SGHTA and CDR2 FQGNSA. The V segment lost 2 bases and the J segment 6 bases; nucleotides outside the gene matches: 11. The CDR3 covers 18 residues. The CDR3 here is CASSLSGLAGRVGNEQFF. The DNA for the CDR3 is TGTGCCAGCAGCTTATCCGGACTAGCGGGGCGTGTTGGCAATGAGCAGTTCTTC.

In its sample, this clonotype was seen a few times. J is TRBJ2-7 and V is TRBV9; D is unresolved. This CDR3 has 14 amino acids. Deletions cut 0 bases from V and 4 bases from J, with 11 bases between. CDR1 is SGDLS and CDR2 is YYNGEE in the germline V gene. As DNA, the CDR3 is TGTGCCAGCAGCGTAGGTCCGGCAGATTACGAGCAGTACTTC. Protein sequence: CASSVGPADYEQYF.

This clonotype was detected many times. The chain couples TRBV2 to TRBJ1-5; D not resolved. Trimming took 6 bases from V and 0 from J, leaving 12 bases between them. CDR3 length: 15 amino acids. Germline V gives CDR1 SNHLY, CDR2 FYNNEI. The CDR3 loop reads CASRSGVYSNQPQHF. The CDR3 bases are TGTGCCAGCAGATCCGGTGTTTATAGCAATCAGCCCCAGCATTTT.

Many counts were recorded for this clonotype. In DNA form, the CDR3 reads TGTGCCAGCAGCTCCCCCACCTCAAGCCCTGAAGCTTTCTTT. Translation gives CASSSPTSSPEAFF. The genes are TRBV5-8 and TRBJ1-1, with unresolved D. The CDR3 totals 14 residues. Germline CDR1 and CDR2: SGHTS and YDEGEE. Trimming pared 3 bases from V and 6 bases from J, leaving 15 bases between.

This clonotype appeared many times. The CDR3 DNA follows: TGTGCCAGCAGTTTTAGTTCTGGGGCCAACGTCCTGACTTTC. Translating it yields CASSFSSGANVLTF. This chain connects TRBV27 to TRBJ2-6; D remains unclear. The CDR3 is 14 amino acids. V was pared by 3 bases and J by 1 base, with 4 bases between. Germline assignment: CDR1 MNHEY and CDR2 SMNVEV (reference sequence). The complete variable domain, with remaining parts taken from reference TRBV27 and TRBJ2-6, reads EAQVTQNPRYLITVTGKKLTVTCSQNMNHEYMSWYRQDPGLGLRQIYYSMNVEVTDKGDVPEGYKVSRKEKRNFPLILESPSPNQTSLYFCASSFSSGANVLTFGAGSRLTVL.

This clonotype showed up many times. The gene calls are TRBV29-1 and TRBJ2-3; 8 nucleotides line up with TRBD1. Trimming removed 6 bases from V and 2 bases from J; junction bases left unmatched: 13. This CDR3 is built from 16 residues. CDR1 is SQVTM, CDR2 ANQGSEA, per germline. The CDR3 sequence: CSVLHPGGYSTDTQYF. The CDR3 region has the DNA TGCAGCGTCTTACACCCAGGGGGCTATTCCACAGATACGCAGTATTTT.

Ten or more counts support this clonotype. The rearrangement links TRBV5-6 to TRBJ2-5; D uncertain. Germline lookup yields CDR1 SGHDT and CDR2 YYEEEE. The length of the CDR3 is 16 residues. V lost 3 bases to trimming and J lost 1 base, with 16 bases between them. The CDR3 coding sequence is TGTGCCAGCAGCTCAATTAGTGGGATTGGCCAAGAGACCCAGTACTTC. Translation: CASSSISGIGQETQYF. The full variable domain, in which reference TRBV5-6 and TRBJ2-5 provide the parts outside the CDR3, is DAGVTQSPTHLIKTRGQQVTLRCSPKSGHDTVSWYQQALGQGPQFIFQYYEEEERQRGNFPDRFSGHQFPNYSSELNVNALLLGDSALYLCASSSISGIGQETQYFGPGTRLLVL.